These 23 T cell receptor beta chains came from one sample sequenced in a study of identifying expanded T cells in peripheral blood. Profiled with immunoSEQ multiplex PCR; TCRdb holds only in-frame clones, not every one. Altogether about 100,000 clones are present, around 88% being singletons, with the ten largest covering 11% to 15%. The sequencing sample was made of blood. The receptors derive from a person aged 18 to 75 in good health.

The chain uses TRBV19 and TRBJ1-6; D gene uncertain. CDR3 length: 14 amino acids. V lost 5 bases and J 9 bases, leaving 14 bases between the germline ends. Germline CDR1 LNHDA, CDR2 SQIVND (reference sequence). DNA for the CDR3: TGTGCCAGTAGTGGTACAGTCCCGAGTTCACCCCTCCACTTT. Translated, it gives CASSGTVPSSPLHF.

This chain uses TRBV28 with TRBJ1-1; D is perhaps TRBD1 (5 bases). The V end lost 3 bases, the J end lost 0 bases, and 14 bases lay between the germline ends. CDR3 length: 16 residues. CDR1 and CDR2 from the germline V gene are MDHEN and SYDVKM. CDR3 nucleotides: TGTGCCAGCAGTTTGTCACAGGCACTTATGAACACTGAAGCTTTCTTT. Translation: CASSLSQALMNTEAFF.

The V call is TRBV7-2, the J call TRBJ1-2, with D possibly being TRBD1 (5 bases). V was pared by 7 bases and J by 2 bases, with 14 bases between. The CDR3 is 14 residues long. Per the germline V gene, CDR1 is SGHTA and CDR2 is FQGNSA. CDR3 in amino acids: CASNPDEGNYGYTF. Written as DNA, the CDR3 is TGTGCCAGCAACCCCGACGAGGGGAACTATGGCTACACCTTC.

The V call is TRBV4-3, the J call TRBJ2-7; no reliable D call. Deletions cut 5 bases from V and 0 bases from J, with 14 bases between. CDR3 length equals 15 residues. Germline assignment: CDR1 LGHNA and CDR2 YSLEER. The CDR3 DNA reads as TGCGCCAGCAGCGTCGGGCAGAGACGCTCCTACGAGCAGTACTTC. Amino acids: CASSVGQRRSYEQYF.

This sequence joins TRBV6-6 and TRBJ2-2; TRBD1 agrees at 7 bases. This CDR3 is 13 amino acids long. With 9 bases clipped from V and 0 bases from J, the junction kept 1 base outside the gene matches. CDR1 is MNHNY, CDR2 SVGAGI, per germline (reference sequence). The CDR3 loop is CASGTANTGELFF. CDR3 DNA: TGTGCCAGTGGGACAGCGAACACCGGGGAGCTGTTTTTT.

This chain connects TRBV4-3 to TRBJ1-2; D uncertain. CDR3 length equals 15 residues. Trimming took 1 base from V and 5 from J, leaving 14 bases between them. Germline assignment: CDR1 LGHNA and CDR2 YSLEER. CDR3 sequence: CASSQGFDRRYGYTF. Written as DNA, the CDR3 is TGCGCCAGCAGCCAAGGGTTCGACCGCAGGTATGGCTACACCTTC.

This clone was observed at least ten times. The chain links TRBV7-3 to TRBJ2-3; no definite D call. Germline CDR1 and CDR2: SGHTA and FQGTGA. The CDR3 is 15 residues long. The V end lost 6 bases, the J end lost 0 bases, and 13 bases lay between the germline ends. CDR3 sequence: CASRPPESSTDTQYF. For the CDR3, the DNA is TGTGCCAGCAGGCCCCCAGAGTCTAGCACAGATACGCAGTATTTT. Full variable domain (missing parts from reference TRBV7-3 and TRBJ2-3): GAGVSQTPSNKVTEKGKYVELRCDPISGHTALYWYRQSLGQGPEFLIYFQGTGAADDSGLPNDRFFAVRPEGSVSTLKIQRTERGDSAVYLCASRPPESSTDTQYFGPGTRLTVL.

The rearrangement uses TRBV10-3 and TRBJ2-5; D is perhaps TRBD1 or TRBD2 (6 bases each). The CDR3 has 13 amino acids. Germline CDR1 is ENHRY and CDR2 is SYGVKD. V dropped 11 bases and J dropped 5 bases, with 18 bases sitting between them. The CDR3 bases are TGTGCCGTGGGGGGCGGGGCGAGGGAGACCCAGTACTTC. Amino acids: CAVGGGARETQYF.

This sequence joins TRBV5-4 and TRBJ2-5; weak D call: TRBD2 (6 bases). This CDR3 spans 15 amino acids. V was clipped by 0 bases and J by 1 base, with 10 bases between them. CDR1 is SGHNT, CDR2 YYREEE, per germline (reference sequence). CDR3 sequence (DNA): TGTGCCAGCAGCTTGGCCCTTAGCGGCCAAGAGACCCAGTACTTC. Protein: CASSLALSGQETQYF.

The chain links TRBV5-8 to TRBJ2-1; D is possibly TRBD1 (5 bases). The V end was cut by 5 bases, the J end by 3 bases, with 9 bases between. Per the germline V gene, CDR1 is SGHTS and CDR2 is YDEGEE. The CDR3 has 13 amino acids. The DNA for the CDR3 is TGTGCCAGCAGGGGGCCCGGCTACAATGAGCAGTTCTTC. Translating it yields CASRGPGYNEQFF.

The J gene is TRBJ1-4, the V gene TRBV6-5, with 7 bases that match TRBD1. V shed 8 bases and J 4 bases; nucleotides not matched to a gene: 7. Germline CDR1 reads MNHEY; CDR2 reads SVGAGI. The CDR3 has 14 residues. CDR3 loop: CASGRDSFNEKLFF. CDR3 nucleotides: TGTGCCAGCGGTAGGGACAGCTTTAATGAAAAACTGTTTTTT.

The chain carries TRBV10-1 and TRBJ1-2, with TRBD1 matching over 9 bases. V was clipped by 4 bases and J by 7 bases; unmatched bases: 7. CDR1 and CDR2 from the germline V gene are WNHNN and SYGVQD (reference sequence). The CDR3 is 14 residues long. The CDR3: CASSAMTGGPGYTF. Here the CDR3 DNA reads TGCGCCAGCAGTGCGATGACAGGGGGGCCTGGCTACACCTTC.

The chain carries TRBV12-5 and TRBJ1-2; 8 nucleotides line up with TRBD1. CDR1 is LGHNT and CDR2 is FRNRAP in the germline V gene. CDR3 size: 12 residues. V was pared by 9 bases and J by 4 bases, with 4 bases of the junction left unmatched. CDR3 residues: CASLGQAYGYTF. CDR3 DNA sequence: TGTGCTAGCCTGGGACAGGCCTATGGCTACACCTTC.

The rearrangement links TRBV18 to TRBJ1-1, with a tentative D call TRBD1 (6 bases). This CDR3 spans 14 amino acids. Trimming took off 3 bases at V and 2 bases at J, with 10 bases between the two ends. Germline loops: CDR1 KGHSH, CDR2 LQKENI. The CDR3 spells CASSPQTGNTEAFF. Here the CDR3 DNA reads TGTGCCAGCTCACCCCAGACAGGAAACACTGAAGCTTTCTTT.

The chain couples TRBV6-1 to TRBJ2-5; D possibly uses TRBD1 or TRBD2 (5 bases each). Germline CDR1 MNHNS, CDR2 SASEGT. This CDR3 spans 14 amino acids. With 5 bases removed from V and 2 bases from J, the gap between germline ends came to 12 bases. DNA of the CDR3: TGTGCCAGCAGTACCCGGGGCAGACAAGAGACCCAGTACTTC. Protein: CASSTRGRQETQYF.

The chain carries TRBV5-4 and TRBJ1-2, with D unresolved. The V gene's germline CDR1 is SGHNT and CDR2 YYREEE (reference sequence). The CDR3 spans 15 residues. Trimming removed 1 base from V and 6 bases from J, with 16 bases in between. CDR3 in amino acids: CASSLWVGRAHGYTF. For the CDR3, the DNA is TGTGCCAGCAGCTTGTGGGTCGGGCGGGCGCATGGCTACACCTTC.

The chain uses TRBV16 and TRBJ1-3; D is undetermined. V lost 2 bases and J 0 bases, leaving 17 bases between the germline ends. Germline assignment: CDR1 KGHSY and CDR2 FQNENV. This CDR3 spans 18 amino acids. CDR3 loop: CASSQRWPDGSSGNTIYF. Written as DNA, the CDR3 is TGTGCCAGCAGCCAAAGATGGCCAGACGGGAGCTCTGGAAACACCATATATTTT.

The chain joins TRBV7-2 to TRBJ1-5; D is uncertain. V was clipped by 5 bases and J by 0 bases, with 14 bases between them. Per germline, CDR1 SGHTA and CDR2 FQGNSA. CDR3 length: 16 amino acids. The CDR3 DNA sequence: TGTGCCAGCAGCCCAGTTTTGGAGGTTAGCAATCAGCCCCAGCATTTT. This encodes CASSPVLEVSNQPQHF.

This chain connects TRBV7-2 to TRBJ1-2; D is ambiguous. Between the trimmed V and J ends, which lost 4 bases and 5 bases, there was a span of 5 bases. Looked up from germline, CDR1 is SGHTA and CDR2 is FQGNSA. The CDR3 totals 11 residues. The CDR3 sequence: CASSSGYGYTF. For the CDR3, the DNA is TGTGCCAGCAGCTCCGGATATGGCTACACCTTC.

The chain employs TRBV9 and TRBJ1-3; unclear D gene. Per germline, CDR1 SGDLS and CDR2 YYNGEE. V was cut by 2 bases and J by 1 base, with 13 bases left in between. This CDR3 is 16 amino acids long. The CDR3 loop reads CASSVGTPSSGNTIYF. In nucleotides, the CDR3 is TGTGCCAGCAGCGTCGGTACACCGAGTTCTGGAAACACCATATATTTT. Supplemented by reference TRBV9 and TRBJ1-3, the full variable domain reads DSGVTQTPKHLITATGQRVTLRCSPRSGDLSVYWYQQSLDQGLQFLIQYYNGEERAKGNILERFSAQQFPDLHSELNLSSLELGDSALYFCASSVGTPSSGNTIYFGEGSWLTVV.

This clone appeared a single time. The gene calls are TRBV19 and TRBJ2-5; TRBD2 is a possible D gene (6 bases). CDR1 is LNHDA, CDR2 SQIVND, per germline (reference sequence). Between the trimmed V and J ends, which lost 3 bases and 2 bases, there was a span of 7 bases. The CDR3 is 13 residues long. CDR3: CASSMTSQETQYF. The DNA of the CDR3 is TGTGCCAGTAGTATGACTAGTCAAGAGACCCAGTACTTC.

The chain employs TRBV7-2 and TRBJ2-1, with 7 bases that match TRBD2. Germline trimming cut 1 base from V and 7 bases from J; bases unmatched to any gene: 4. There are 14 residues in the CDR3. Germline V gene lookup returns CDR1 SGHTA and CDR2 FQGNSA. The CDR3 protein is CASSLGLARNEQFF. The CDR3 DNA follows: TGTGCCAGCAGCTTAGGACTAGCTAGGAATGAGCAGTTCTTC.

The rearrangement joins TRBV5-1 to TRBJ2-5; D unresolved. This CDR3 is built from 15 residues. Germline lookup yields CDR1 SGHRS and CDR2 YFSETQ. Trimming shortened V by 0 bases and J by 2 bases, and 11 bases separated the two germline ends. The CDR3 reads CASSLGRRFQETQYF. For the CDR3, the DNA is TGCGCCAGCAGCTTGGGGCGCAGGTTTCAAGAGACCCAGTACTTC.